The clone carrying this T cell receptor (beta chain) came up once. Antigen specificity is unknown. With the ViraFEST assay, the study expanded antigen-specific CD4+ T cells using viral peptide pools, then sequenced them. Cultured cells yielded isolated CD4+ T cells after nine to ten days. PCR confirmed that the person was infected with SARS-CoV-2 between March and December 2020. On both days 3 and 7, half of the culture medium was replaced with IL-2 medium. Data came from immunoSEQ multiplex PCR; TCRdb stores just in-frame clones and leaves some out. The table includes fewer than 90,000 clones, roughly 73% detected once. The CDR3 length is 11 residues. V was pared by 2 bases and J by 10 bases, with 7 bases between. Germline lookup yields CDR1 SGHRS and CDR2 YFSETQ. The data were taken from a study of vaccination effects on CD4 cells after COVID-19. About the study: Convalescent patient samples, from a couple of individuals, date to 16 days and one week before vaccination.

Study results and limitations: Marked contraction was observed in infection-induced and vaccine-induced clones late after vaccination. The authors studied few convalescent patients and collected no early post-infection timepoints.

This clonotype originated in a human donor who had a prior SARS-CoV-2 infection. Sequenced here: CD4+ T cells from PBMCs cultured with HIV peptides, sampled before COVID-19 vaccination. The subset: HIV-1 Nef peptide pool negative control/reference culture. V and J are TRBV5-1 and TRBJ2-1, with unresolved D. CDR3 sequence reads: CASSFAGEQFF. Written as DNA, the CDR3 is TGCGCCAGCAGCTTCGCAGGAGAGCAGTTCTTC.